This T cell receptor beta chain was recorded in a study of T-cell reconstitution after alpha-beta-depleted transplantation in children. Unique molecular identifiers were incorporated into the prepared TCRbeta library. Using its own MiXCR run on the PCR reads, TCRdb lists one record per CDR3 protein. Of 450,000 to 600,000 distinct CDR3 sequences listed, about 30% are singletons. The CDR3 is 15 residues long. V trimming: 3 bases; J trimming: 1 base; junction bases outside the gene matches: 5. CDR1 is SGHRS, CDR2 YFSETQ, per germline. The source material was PBMCs from the stem cell graft donor, sampled from the stem cell graft. This receptor was obtained from a human donor who donated a stem cell graft to a child with aplastic anemia. The J gene is TRBJ1-1, the V gene TRBV5-1, with 8 positions matching TRBD1. The CDR3 DNA reads TGCGCCAGCAGCTCTGGACAGGGCCCGAACACTGAAGCTTTCTTT. This encodes CASSSGQGPNTEAFF.